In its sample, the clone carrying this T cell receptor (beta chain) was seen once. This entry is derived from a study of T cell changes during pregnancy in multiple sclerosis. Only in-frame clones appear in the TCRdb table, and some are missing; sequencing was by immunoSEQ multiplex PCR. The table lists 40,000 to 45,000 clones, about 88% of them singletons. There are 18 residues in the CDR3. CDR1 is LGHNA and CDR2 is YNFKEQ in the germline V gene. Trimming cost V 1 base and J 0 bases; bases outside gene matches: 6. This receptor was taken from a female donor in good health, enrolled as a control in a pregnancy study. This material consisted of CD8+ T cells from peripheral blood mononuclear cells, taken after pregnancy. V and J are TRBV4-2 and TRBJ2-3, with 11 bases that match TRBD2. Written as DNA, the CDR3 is TGTGCCAGCAGCCAAGGACTAGCGGGGCCCTCTAGCACAGATACGCAGTATTTT. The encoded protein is CASSQGLAGPSSTDTQYF.